The present T cell receptor (beta chain) was sequenced within a study of CD8 T cells in Susac syndrome (dated by TCRdb to between 2019 and 2020). Notes on the research overall: The study used repertoire sequencing to test whether antigen drove CD8+ T cell activation and differentiation in Susac syndrome. CD8+ T cell repertoire clonality was compared between eleven to twelve healthy donors, approximately 14 Susac syndrome patients and 15 multiple sclerosis patients.

About this clonotype itself: There is no known antigen for this receptor. Base qualities are missing; no much larger clone stands one base away.

RNA was extracted with the RNeasy kit and roughly 0.5 to 1 ug was reverse transcribed using random hexamers. The immunoSEQ multiplex PCR assay, which covers 54 Vbeta and 13 Jbeta segments, was used to amplify TCR beta CDR3 regions. PCR amplification bias was corrected using a synthetic template baseline for primer optimization and computational correction. From the authors' description of their analysis: Reads were annotated to V, D and J genes per IMGT and analyzed with immunoSEQ Analyzer, keeping only productive sequences. To calculate clonality, Shannon entropy was normalized by log2 of the number of productive unique sequences and then subtracted from one. For each patient and control, public and private clones were evaluated within the 100 most prevalent clones. Clones were defined as Susac-specific when absent from the healthy and MS cohorts, from roughly 1,100 published viral clones and from other ImmuneACCESS disease sequences. TCRdb reworked the public reads: Q25 trimming with fastp, MiXCR clone assembly, productive beta chains retained. Records with the same CDR3 protein are collapsed into one entry carrying the most frequent genes and DNA. TCRdb, not the authors, supplied the V and J calls. For this sample there are 100,000 to 150,000 distinct CDR3 sequences; roughly 93% appear just once. The ten largest clones take up more than 0.25% of the sample.

Overall study results and their limits: The study acknowledged that relatively few individuals were included in the TCR sequencing and HLA analysis.

Taken from the germline V gene, the CDR1 and CDR2 loops are MDHEN and SYDVKM. Including the terminal cysteine and phenylalanine, the CDR3 comprises 11 residues. Kept here is only the CDR3 DNA, which spans 33 bases and is read in frame from base 1. V and J are truncated by 8 bases and 1 base respectively, leaving an intervening sequence of 6 bases. High-throughput TCR beta sequencing profiled peripheral blood CD8+ and CD4+ T cells from healthy donors, Susac syndrome patients and multiple sclerosis patients. Multiple sclerosis controls were treatment-naive patients with stable or active relapsing-remitting disease fulfilling revised McDonald criteria. Bulk CD8+ and CD4+ T cells were purified by magnetic negative isolation, while CD8+ TEMRA cells were enriched using FACS. Blood was collected in EDTA tubes and processed within 24 hours, with PBMCs isolated through density gradient centrifugation. PBMCs destined for TCR sequencing were cryopreserved in liquid nitrogen and later thawed in a 37 °C water bath. Purity of sorted or isolated CD4+, CD8+ and CD8+ TEMRA cells was at least 90%.

This sequence originates from a human donor with multiple sclerosis. The chain employs TRBV28 and TRBJ2-7; a confident D gene designation cannot be given. The sample was CD8+ T cells from PBMCs. The CDR3 region has the sequence CASSRSYEQYF. Read as DNA, the sequence is TGTGCCAGCTCTAGATCCTACGAGCAGTACTTC.